A single sample is the source of the 7 T cell receptor beta chains below, sequenced in a study of blood T cell repertoires in COVID-19. Method: immunoSEQ multiplex PCR; TCRdb's copy keeps in-frame clones and lacks some. The table has around 250,000 clones, about 85% seen once. Specimen: peripheral blood. The receptors stem from a man aged 25-40 years who had recovered from COVID-19.

This sequence joins TRBV28 and TRBJ1-5; possible D gene TRBD1, 5 bases. CDR1 is MDHEN, CDR2 SYDVKM, per germline. The CDR3 length is 15 residues. V was pared by 6 bases and J by 0 bases, with 12 bases between. The CDR3 sequence is CASRSSGYSNQPQHF. The CDR3 bases are TGTGCCAGCAGATCGTCAGGGTATAGCAATCAGCCCCAGCATTTT.

The J gene is TRBJ1-3, the V gene TRBV6-6, with D perhaps TRBD1 (6 bases). Trimming left V 7 bases short and J 8 bases short, with 15 bases between. The CDR3 runs to 13 residues. The germline gives CDR1 MNHNY, CDR2 SVGAGI (reference sequence). CDR3 region: CASTLRGGHTIYF. CDR3 nucleotide sequence: TGTGCCAGCACCTTAAGGGGGGGGCACACCATATATTTT.

The chain has TRBV2 and TRBJ2-7; 7 positions match TRBD1. Unmatched junction bases numbered 14, after V lost 8 bases and J lost 1 base. The CDR3 is 16 amino acids. CDR1 is SNHLY, CDR2 FYNNEI, per germline. The CDR3 DNA reads as TGTGCCAGCGGGAAGGGACAGACCACTTCTTCCTACGAGCAGTACTTC. The encoded protein is CASGKGQTTSSYEQYF. The whole variable domain, remainder taken from reference TRBV2 and TRBJ2-7, is EPEVTQTPSHQVTQMGQEVILRCVPISNHLYFYWYRQILGQKVEFLVSFYNNEISEKSEIFDDQFSVERPDGSNFTLKIRSTKLEDSAMYFCASGKGQTTSSYEQYFGPGTRLTVT.

The chain recombines TRBV12-3 or TRBV12-4 with TRBJ2-3; 7 positions agree with TRBD1. The CDR3 runs 13 residues. V lost 7 bases, J lost 4 bases, and 5 bases stayed unmatched. The CDR3 spells CASKTGAADTQYF. In DNA, the CDR3 is TGTGCCAGCAAAACAGGGGCTGCAGATACGCAGTATTTT.

This clone was picked up a small number of times. V usage is TRBV6-5 and J usage is TRBJ1-5; possibly TRBD1 for D (5 bases). V was cut by 2 bases and J by 4 bases, with 12 bases left in between. The CDR3 has 15 residues. The V gene's germline CDR1 is MNHEY and CDR2 SVGAGI. The CDR3 here is CASSYDSKGNQPQHF. The CDR3 coding sequence is TGTGCCAGCAGTTACGACAGTAAGGGGAATCAGCCCCAGCATTTT.

The V gene is TRBV18, the J gene TRBJ2-3; D perhaps matches TRBD2 (5 bases). The germline gives CDR1 KGHSH, CDR2 LQKENI. V was pared by 0 bases and J by 2 bases, with 6 bases between. The CDR3 consists of 14 residues. CDR3 sequence reads: CASSPPGNTDTQYF. In DNA, the CDR3 is TGTGCCAGCTCACCACCCGGGAACACAGATACGCAGTATTTT. Full variable domain (remainder filled in from reference TRBV18 and TRBJ2-3): NAGVMQNPRHLVRRRGQEARLRCSPMKGHSHVYWYRQLPEEGLKFMVYLQKENIIDESGMPKERFSAEFPKEGPSILRIQQVVRGDSAAYFCASSPPGNTDTQYFGPGTRLTVL.

The J gene is TRBJ2-3, the V gene TRBV10-2; D unresolved. Germline V gene lookup returns CDR1 WSHSY and CDR2 SAAADI. V lost 3 bases and J lost 7, with 11 bases in between. This CDR3 is built from 13 residues. The CDR3 region is CASSEMADHTQYF. CDR3 in DNA: TGCGCCAGCAGTGAAATGGCTGATCATACGCAGTATTTT.